Here is one TCR beta chain with its context. This specimen belongs to a study of blood T cells in healthy people across ages. V lost 3 bases, J lost 6 bases, and 12 bases stayed unmatched. Per the germline V gene, CDR1 is DFQATT and CDR2 is SNEGSKA (reference sequence). This CDR3 is 15 amino acids long. The authors ran a second PCR of about 6 to 11 cycles using a sample-barcoded 5' primer and a J-beta primer mix. Each CDR3 protein gets one entry after TCRdb re-called the 5' RACE reads with MiXCR. The table records 550,000 to 750,000 distinct CDR3 sequences, approximately 21% of them present only once.

Material: blood. V usage is TRBV20-1 and J usage is TRBJ2-5, with 8 bases lining up with TRBD2. The receptor comes from an older man in good health. The CDR3: CSASFSGLASQTQYF. In DNA form, the CDR3 reads TGCAGTGCTAGTTTTTCAGGACTAGCATCACAGACCCAGTACTTC.